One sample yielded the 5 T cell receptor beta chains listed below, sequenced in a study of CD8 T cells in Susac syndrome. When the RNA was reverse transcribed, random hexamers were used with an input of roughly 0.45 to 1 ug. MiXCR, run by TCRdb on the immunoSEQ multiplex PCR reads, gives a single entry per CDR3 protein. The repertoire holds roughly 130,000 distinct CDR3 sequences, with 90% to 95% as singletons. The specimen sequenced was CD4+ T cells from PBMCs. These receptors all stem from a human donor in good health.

The CDR3 nucleotides read TGTGCCAGCAGTACCACTAGCGGGAGTGTCAGTGAGCAGTTCTTC. This sequence encodes CASSTTSGSVSEQFF. This rearrangement joins TRBV6-2 or TRBV6-3 to TRBJ2-1; 11 bases are shared with TRBD2. Germline V CDR1 and CDR2: MNHEY, SVGEGT. After removal of 5 bases from V and 9 bases from J, the junction contained 9 bases not matched to a gene. This CDR3 comprises 15 residues.

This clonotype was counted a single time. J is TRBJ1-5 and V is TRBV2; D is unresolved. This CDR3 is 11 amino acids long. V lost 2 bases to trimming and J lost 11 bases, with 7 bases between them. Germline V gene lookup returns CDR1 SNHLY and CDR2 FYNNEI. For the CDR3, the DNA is TGTGCCAGCAGTGAATGGGAGGCCCAGCATTTT. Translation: CASSEWEAQHF.

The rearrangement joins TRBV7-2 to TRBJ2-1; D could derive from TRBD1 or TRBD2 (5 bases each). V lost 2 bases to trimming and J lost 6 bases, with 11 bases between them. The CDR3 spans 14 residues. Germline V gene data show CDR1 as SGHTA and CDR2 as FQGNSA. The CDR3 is CASSLMGTLNEQFF. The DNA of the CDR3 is TGTGCCAGCAGCTTAATGGGGACCCTCAATGAGCAGTTCTTC.

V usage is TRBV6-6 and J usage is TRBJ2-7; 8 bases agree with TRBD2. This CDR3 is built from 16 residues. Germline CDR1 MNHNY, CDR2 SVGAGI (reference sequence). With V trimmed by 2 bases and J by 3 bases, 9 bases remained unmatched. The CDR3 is CASSYQTGGRSYEQYF. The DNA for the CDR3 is TGTGCCAGCAGTTACCAAACGGGCGGGAGGAGCTACGAGCAGTACTTC.

This CDR3 reads CASSLQQGYGELFF. In nucleotides, the CDR3 is TGTGCCAGCAGCCTTCAACAGGGCTACGGGGAGCTGTTTTTT. The chain recombines TRBV3-1 with TRBJ2-2, with D perhaps TRBD1 (6 bases). Germline CDR1 is LGHDT and CDR2 is YNNKEL (reference sequence). This CDR3 is 14 amino acids long. V was pared by 4 bases and J by 7 bases, with 13 bases between. Full variable domain (remainder filled in from reference TRBV3-1 and TRBJ2-2): DTAVSQTPKYLVTQMGNDKSIKCEQNLGHDTMYWYKQDSKKFLKIMFSYNNKELIINETVPNRFSPKSPDKAHLNLHINSLELGDSAVYFCASSLQQGYGELFFGEGSRLTVL.